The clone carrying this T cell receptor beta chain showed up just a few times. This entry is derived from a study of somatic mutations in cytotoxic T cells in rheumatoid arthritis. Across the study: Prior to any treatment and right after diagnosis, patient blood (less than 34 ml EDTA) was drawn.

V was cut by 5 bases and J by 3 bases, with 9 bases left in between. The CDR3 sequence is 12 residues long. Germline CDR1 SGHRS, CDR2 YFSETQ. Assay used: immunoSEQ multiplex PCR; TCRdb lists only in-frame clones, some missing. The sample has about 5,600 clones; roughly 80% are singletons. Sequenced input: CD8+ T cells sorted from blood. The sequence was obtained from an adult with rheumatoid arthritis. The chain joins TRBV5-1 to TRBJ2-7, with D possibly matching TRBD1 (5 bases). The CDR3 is CASSSGIYEQYF. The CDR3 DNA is TGCGCCAGCAGTTCAGGGATCTACGAGCAGTACTTC.